This entry describes one TCR beta chain. Its target is not known. The sample originates from a study of T cell responses to AZD1222 COVID-19 vaccine. As for the study in general: Second-dose timings of about 4 or about 12 weeks were pooled.

Clones were sequenced by immunoSEQ multiplex PCR, and TCRdb holds only the in-frame ones, with some missing. The sample yields 95,000 to 100,000 clones, around 84% seen once. Regarding the study as a whole: AZD1222 recipients seropositive at baseline numbered only six. Elevations in Spike-specific TCR breadth and depth followed administration of two AZD1222 doses.

V was clipped by 4 bases and J by 2 bases, with 14 bases between them. Germline V gives CDR1 GTSNPN, CDR2 SVGIG (reference sequence). The CDR3 runs 14 residues. The sequence derives from an adult in good health. Here the sequenced sample was peripheral blood, taken on day 0 of AZD1222 vaccination. This rearrangement joins TRBV30 to TRBJ1-1; perhaps TRBD1 as D (5 bases). The chain's CDR3 is CAWNRMGPNTEAFF. As DNA, the CDR3 is TGTGCCTGGAACCGCATGGGACCTAACACTGAAGCTTTCTTT.